This TCR beta chain derives from a study of identical twins. On this clonotype itself: The antigen is not known.

The germline gives CDR1 WSHSY, CDR2 SAAADI. The CDR3 has 16 amino acids. V shed 4 bases and J 0 bases; nucleotides not matched to a gene: 2. Notes on the study in general: The study reached conclusions through statistical analysis that was cross-sectional, not following the same donors. Low generation probability was overrepresented in out-of-frame alpha sequences shared by twins.

Through template switching, a universal primer site was introduced, and the cDNA contained unique molecular identifiers. TCRdb re-analysed the 5' RACE reads in MiXCR, keeping a single row per CDR3 protein. The sample lists some 590,000 distinct CDR3 sequences, 9.5% to 10% occurring once. This sample was shared with a second study, whose subject was yellow fever vaccine responses in identical twins.

This receptor was taken from a woman between 18 and 29 years old in good health. The sequenced material came from PBMCs. The chain uses TRBV10-2 and TRBJ2-6, with TRBD1 matching over 8 bases. The CDR3 loop is CASSGQGFSGANVLTF. The CDR3 coding sequence is TGCGCCAGCAGTGGACAGGGGTTCTCTGGGGCCAACGTCCTGACTTTC.